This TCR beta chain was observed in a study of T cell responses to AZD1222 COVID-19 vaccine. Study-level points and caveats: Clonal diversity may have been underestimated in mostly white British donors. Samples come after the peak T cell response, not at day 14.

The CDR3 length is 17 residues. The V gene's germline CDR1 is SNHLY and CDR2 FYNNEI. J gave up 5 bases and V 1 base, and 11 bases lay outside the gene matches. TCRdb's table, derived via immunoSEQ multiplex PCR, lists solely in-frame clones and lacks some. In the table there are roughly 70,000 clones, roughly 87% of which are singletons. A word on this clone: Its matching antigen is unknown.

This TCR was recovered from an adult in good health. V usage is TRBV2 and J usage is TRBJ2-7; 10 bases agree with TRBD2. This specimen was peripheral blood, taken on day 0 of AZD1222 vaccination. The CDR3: CASSEVPGLAMENEQYF. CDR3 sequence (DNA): TGTGCCAGCAGTGAAGTACCGGGACTAGCGATGGAAAACGAGCAGTACTTC.